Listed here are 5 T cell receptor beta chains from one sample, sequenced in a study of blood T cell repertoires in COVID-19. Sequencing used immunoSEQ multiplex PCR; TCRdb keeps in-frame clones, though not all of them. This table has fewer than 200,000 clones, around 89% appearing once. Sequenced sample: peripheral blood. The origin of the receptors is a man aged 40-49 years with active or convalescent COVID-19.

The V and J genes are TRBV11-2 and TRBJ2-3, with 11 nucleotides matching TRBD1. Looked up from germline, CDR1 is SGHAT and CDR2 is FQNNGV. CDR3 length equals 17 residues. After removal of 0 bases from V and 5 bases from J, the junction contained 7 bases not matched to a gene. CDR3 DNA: TGTGCCAGCAGCTTAGAGGTGGACAGGGGGCGCAAAGATACGCAGTATTTT. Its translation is CASSLEVDRGRKDTQYF.

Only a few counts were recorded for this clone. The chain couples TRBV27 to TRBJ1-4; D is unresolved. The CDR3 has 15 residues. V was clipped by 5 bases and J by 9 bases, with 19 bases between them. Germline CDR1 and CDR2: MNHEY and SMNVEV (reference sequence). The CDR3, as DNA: TGTGCCAGCAGTCAGCTGATGGGCAATATTCAAAAACTGTTTTTT. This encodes CASSQLMGNIQKLFF. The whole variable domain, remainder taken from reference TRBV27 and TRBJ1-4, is EAQVTQNPRYLITVTGKKLTVTCSQNMNHEYMSWYRQDPGLGLRQIYYSMNVEVTDKGDVPEGYKVSRKEKRNFPLILESPSPNQTSLYFCASSQLMGNIQKLFFGSGTQLSVL.

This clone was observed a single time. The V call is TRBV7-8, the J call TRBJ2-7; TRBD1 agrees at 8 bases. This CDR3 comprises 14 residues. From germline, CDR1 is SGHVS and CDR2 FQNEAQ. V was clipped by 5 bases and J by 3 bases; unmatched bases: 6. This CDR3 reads CASSPPGQDYEQYF. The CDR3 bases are TGTGCCAGCAGCCCCCCGGGACAGGACTACGAGCAGTACTTC. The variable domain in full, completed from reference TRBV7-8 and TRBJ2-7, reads GAGVSQSPRYKVAKRGQDVALRCDPISGHVSLFWYQQALGQGPEFLTYFQNEAQLDKSGLPSDRFFAERPEGSVSTLKIQRTQQEDSAVYLCASSPPGQDYEQYFGPGTRLTVT.

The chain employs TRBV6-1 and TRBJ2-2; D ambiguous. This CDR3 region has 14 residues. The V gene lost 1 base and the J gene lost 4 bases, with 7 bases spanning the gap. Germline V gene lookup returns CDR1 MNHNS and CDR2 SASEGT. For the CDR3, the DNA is TGTGCCAGCAGTGAAGTCAGATTCACCGGGGAGCTGTTTTTT. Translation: CASSEVRFTGELFF.

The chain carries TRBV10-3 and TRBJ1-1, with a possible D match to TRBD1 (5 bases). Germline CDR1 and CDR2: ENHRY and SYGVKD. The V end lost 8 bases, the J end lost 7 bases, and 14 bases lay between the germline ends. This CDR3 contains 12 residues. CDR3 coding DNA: TGTGCCATCGGCCAGGGTTCGAATGAAGCTTTCTTT. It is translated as CAIGQGSNEAFF.